Below, 4 T cell receptor beta chains from the same sample are listed, as sequenced in a study of blood T cells in healthy people across ages. Together with a sample-barcoded 5' primer, a J-beta primer mix was included in a second PCR lasting about 6 to 11 cycles. TCRdb passed the 5' RACE reads through MiXCR, listing each CDR3 protein once. This table has under 2,000,000 distinct CDR3 sequences, roughly 49% appearing once. Material for sequencing was blood. The source is a woman aged 40 to 50 in good health.

Only a few counts were recorded for this clonotype. The CDR3 protein is CASSQKRLVSTDTQYF. The DNA of the CDR3 is TGTGCCAGCAGCCAAAAAAGACTAGTCTCGACAGATACGCAGTATTTT. The V call is TRBV11-2, the J call TRBJ2-3, with D possibly TRBD2 on 6 matching bases. This CDR3 region has 16 residues. Germline V gene lookup returns CDR1 SGHAT and CDR2 FQNNGV. Trimming left V 5 bases short and J 3 bases short, with 18 bases between.

This sequence joins TRBV20-1 and TRBJ2-1; 11 bases are shared with TRBD2. Germline trimming cut 1 base from V and 1 base from J; bases unmatched to any gene: 9. The CDR3 contains 18 residues. Germline CDR1 is DFQATT and CDR2 is SNEGSKA (reference sequence). CDR3 sequence (DNA): TGCAGTGCTAGAGTTGTAGCGGGGGGGATAGGATCCTACAATGAGCAGTTCTTC. Amino acid sequence: CSARVVAGGIGSYNEQFF.

The gene calls are TRBV7-2 and TRBJ2-7, with D possibly TRBD1 on 6 matching bases. Germline CDR1 SGHTA, CDR2 FQGNSA. The CDR3 length is 15 residues. Trimming took 7 bases from V and 7 from J, leaving 23 bases between them. CDR3 in DNA: TGTGCCAGCACCAATCTAGCTCTCGGGGACAATGAGCAGTACTTC. Translating it yields CASTNLALGDNEQYF.

The rearrangement uses TRBV10-3 and TRBJ1-5, with D unresolved. Deletions cut 1 base from V and 3 bases from J, with 10 bases between. Germline lookup yields CDR1 ENHRY and CDR2 SYGVKD. There are 15 residues in the CDR3. CDR3 in amino acids: CAISEYREINQPQHF. The CDR3 nucleotides read TGTGCCATCAGTGAGTACCGGGAGATCAATCAGCCCCAGCATTTT.